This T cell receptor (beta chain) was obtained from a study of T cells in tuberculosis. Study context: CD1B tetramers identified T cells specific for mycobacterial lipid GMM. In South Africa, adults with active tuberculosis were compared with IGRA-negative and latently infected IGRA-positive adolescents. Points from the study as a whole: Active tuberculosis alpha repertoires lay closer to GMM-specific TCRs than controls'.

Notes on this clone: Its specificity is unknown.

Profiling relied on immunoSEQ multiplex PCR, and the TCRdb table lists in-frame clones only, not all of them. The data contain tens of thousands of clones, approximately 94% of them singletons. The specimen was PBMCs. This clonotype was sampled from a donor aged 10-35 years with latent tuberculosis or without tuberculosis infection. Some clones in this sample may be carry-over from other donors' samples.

DNA of the CDR3: TGTGCCAGCAGTCCGACTAGCGGGAGTACAGATACGCAGTATTTT. Translated, it gives CASSPTSGSTDTQYF. This chain uses TRBV28 with TRBJ2-3, with 12 bases lining up with TRBD2. The CDR3 totals 15 residues. In germline, CDR1 is MDHEN, CDR2 SYDVKM. V shed 5 bases, J shed 3 bases, and the junction held 3 bases outside the gene matches.